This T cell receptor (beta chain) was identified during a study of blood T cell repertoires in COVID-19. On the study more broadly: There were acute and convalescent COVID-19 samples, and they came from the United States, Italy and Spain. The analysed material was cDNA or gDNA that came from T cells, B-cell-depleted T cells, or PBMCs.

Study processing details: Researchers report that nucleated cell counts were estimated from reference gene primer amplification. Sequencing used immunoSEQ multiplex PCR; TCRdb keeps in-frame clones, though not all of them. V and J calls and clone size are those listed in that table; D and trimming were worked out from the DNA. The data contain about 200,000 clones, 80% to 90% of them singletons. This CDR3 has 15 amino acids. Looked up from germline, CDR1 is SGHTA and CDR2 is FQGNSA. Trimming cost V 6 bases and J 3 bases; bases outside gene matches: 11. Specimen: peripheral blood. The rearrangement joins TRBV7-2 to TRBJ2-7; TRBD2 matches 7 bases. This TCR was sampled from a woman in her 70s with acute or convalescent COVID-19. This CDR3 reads CASSPAGGGNYEQYF. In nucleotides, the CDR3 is TGTGCCAGCAGTCCCGCCGGCGGGGGAAACTACGAGCAGTACTTC.